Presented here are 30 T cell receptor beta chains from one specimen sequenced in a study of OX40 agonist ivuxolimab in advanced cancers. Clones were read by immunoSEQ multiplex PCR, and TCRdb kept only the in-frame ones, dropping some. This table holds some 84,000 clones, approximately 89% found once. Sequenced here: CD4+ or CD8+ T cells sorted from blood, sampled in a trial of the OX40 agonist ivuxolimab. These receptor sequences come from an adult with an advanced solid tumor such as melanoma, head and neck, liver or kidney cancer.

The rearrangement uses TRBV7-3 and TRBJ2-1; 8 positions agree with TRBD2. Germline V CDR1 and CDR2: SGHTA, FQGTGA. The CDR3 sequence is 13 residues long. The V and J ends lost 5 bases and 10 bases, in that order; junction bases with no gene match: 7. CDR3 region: CASSPQREHEQFF. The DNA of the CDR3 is TGTGCCAGCAGCCCCCAGCGGGAGCACGAGCAGTTCTTC.

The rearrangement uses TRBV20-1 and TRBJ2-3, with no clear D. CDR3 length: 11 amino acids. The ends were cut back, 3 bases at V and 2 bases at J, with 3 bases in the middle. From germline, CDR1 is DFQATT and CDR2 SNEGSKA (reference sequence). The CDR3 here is CSARVTDTQYF. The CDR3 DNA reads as TGCAGTGCTAGGGTCACAGATACGCAGTATTTT.

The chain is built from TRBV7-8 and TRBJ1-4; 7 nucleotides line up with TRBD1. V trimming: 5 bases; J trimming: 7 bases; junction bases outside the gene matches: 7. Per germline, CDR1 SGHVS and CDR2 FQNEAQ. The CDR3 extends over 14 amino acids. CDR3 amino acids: CASSRDSDFEKLFF. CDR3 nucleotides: TGTGCCAGCAGCCGGGACAGTGACTTTGAAAAACTGTTTTTT.

CDR3 in DNA: TGTGCCAGCAGCTTAGTCAGGGGAAGAACTGAAGCTTTCTTT. Translation gives CASSLVRGRTEAFF. The rearrangement uses TRBV7-9 and TRBJ1-1; TRBD1 is a possible D gene (6 bases). The germline gives CDR1 SEHNR, CDR2 FQNEAQ (reference sequence). With 1 base removed from V and 5 bases from J, the gap between germline ends came to 11 bases. CDR3 length: 14 residues.

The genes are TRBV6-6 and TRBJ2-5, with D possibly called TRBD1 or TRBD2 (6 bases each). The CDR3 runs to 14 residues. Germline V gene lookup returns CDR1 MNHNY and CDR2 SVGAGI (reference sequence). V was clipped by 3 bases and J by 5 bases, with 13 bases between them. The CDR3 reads CASSYGGRGETQYF. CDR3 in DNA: TGTGCCAGCAGTTATGGGGGGCGCGGGGAGACCCAGTACTTC.

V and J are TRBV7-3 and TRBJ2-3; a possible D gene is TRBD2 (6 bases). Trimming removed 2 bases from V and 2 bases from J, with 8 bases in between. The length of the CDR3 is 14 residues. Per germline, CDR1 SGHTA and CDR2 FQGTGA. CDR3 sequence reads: CASSLAGPTDTQYF. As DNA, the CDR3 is TGTGCCAGCAGCTTAGCGGGGCCCACAGATACGCAGTATTTT.

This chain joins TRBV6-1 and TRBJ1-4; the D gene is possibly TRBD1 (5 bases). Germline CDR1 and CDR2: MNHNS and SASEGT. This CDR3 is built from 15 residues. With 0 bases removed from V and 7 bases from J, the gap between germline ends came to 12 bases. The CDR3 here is CASSEAQGWGEKLFF. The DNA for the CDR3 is TGTGCCAGCAGTGAAGCGCAGGGATGGGGTGAAAAACTGTTTTTT.

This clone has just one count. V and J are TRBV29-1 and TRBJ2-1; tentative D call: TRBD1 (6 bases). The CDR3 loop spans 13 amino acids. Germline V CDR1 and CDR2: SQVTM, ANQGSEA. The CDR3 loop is CGGLGRRYNEQFF. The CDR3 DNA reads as TGCGGGGGCCTGGGTCGGAGATACAATGAGCAGTTCTTC.

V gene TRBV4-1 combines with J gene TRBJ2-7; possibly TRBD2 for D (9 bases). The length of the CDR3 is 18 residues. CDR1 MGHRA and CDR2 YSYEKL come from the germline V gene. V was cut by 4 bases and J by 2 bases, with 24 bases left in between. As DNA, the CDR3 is TGCGCCAGCAGCCCCCTGACAGGGGCGGGGGGGTTCCCCTACGAGCAGTACTTC. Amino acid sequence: CASSPLTGAGGFPYEQYF.

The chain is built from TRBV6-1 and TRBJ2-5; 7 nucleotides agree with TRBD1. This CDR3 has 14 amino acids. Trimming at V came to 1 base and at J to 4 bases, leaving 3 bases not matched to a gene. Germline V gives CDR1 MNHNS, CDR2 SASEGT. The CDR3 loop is CASSEGQGRETQYF. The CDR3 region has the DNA TGTGCCAGCAGTGAAGGACAGGGTCGAGAGACCCAGTACTTC.

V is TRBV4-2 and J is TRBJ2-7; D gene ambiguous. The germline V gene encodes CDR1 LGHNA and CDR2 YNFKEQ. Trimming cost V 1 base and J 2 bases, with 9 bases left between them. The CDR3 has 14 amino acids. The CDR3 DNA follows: TGTGCCAGCAGCCAAGGCGCCCAAACCTACGAGCAGTACTTC. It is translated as CASSQGAQTYEQYF.

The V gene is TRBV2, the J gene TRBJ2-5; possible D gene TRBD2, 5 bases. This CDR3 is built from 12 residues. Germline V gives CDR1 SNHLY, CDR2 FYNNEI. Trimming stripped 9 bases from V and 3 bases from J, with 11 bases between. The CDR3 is CASAGDEETQYF. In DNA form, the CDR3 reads TGTGCCAGTGCCGGGGATGAAGAGACCCAGTACTTC.

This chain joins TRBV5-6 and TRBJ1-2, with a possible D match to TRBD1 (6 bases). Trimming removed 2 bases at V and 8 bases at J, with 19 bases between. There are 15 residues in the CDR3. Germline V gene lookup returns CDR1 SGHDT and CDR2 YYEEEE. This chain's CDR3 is CASSFQTGTPGGYTF. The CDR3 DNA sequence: TGTGCCAGCAGCTTTCAGACAGGAACCCCGGGGGGCTACACCTTC.

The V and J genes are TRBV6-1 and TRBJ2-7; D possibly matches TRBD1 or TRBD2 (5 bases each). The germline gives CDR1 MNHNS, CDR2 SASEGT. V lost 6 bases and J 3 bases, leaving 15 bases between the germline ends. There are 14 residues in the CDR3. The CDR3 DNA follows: TGTGCCAGCAGGCTCCCGGGGCGGAACTACGAGCAGTACTTC. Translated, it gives CASRLPGRNYEQYF.

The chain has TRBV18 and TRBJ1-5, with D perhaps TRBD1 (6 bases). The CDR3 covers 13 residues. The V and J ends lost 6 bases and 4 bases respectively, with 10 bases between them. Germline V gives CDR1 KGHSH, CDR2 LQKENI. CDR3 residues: CASSTGTNQPQHF. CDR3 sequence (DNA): TGTGCCAGCTCTACAGGGACAAATCAGCCCCAGCATTTT.

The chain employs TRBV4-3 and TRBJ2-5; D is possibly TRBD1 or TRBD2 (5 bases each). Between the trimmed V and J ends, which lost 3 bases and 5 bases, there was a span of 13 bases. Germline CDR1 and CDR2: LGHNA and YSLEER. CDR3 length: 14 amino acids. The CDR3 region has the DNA TGCGCCAGCAGCCATAGGACCGGGGCGGAGACCCAGTACTTC. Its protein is CASSHRTGAETQYF.

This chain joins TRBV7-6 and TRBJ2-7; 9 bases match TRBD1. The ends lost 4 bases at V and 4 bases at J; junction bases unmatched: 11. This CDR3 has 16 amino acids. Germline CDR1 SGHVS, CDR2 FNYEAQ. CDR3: CASSSGQGTGFYEQYF. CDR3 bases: TGTGCCAGCAGCTCCGGGCAGGGGACAGGGTTTTACGAGCAGTACTTC.

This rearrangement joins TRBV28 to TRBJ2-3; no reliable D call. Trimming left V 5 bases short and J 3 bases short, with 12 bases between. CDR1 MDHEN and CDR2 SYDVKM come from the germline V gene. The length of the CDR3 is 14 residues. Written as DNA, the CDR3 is TGTGCCAGCAGTGTGGACCGCGGAACAGATACGCAGTATTTT. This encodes CASSVDRGTDTQYF.

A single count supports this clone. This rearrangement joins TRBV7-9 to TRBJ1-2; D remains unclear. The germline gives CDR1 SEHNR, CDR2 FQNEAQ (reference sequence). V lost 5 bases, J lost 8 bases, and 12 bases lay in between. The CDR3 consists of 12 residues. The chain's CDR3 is CASSEDSLGYTF. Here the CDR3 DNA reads TGTGCCAGCAGCGAAGATTCATTAGGCTACACCTTC.

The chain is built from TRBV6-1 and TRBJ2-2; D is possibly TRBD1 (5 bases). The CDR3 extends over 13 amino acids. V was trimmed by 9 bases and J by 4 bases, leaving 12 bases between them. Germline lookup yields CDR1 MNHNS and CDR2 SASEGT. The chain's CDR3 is CASRQSGTGELFF. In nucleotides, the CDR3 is TGTGCCAGTAGACAGAGTGGCACCGGGGAGCTGTTTTTT.

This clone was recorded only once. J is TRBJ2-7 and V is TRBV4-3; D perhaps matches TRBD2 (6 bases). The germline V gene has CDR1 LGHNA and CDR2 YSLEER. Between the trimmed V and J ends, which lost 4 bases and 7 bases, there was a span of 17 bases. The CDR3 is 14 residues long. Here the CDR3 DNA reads TGCGCCAGCAGCCGAGGCAGGGAGGCGGGAGAGCAGTACTTC. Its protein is CASSRGREAGEQYF.

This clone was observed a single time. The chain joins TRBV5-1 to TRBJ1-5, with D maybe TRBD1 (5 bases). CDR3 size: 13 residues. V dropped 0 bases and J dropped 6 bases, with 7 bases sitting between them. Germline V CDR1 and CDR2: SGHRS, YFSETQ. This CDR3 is CASSLGQGQPQHF. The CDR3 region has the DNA TGCGCCAGCAGCTTGGGGCAGGGTCAGCCCCAGCATTTT. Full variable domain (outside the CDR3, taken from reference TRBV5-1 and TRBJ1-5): KAGVTQTPRYLIKTRGQQVTLSCSPISGHRSVSWYQQTPGQGLQFLFEYFSETQRNKGNFPGRFSGRQFSNSRSEMNVSTLELGDSALYLCASSLGQGQPQHFGDGTRLSIL.

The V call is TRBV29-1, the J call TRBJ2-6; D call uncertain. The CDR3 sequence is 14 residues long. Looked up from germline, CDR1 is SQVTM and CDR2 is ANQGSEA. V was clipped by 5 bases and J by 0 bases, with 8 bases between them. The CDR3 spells CSVMHHSGANVLTF. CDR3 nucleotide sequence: TGCAGCGTTATGCATCACTCTGGGGCCAACGTCCTGACTTTC.

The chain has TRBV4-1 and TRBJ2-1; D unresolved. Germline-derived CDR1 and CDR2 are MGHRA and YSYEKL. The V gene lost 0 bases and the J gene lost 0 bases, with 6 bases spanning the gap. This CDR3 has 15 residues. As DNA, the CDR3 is TGCGCCAGCAGCCAAGAAGGAATCTCCTACAATGAGCAGTTCTTC. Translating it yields CASSQEGISYNEQFF.

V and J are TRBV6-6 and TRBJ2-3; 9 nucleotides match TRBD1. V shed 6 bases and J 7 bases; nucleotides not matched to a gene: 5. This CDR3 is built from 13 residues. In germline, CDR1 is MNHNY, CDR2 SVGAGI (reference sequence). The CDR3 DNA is TGTGCCAGCAGCCGGACAGGGGCCCATACGCAGTATTTT. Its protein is CASSRTGAHTQYF.

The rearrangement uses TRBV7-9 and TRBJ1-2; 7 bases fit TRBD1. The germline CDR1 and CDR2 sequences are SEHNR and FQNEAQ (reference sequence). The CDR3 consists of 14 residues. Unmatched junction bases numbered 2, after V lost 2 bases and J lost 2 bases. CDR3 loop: CASSLTTGNYGYTF. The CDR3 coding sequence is TGTGCCAGCAGCTTAACGACAGGGAACTATGGCTACACCTTC.

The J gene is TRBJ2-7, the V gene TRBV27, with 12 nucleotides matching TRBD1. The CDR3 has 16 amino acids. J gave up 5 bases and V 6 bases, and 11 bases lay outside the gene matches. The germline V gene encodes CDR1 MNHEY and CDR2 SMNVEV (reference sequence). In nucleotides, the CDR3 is TGTGCCAGCAGCCCAACCCCGGGACAGGGGGCCGACGAGCAGTACGTC. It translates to CASSPTPGQGADEQYV.

The CDR3 loop is CASSQGGLSNQPQHF. The CDR3 DNA reads TGTGCCAGCAGCCAGGGGGGGCTTAGCAATCAGCCCCAGCATTTT. The chain employs TRBV11-2 and TRBJ1-5; 7 bases map to TRBD1. Trimming took 5 bases from V and 0 from J; bases not matched to a gene: 4. The CDR3 runs 15 residues. Germline values: CDR1 SGHAT, CDR2 FQNNGV.

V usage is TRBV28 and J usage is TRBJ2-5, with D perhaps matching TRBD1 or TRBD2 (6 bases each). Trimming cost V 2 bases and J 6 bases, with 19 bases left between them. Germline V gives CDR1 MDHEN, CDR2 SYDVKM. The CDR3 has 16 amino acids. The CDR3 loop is CASSLGRRGRGKTQYF. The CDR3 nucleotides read TGTGCCAGCAGTTTAGGTCGACGGGGGCGCGGGAAGACCCAGTACTTC.

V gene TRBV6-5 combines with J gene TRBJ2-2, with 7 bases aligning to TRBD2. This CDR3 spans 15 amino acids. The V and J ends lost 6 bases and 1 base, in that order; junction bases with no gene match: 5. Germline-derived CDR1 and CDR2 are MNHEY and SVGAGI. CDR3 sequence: CASRGLVRNTGELFF. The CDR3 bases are TGTGCCAGCAGAGGACTAGTAAGGAACACCGGGGAGCTGTTTTTT.